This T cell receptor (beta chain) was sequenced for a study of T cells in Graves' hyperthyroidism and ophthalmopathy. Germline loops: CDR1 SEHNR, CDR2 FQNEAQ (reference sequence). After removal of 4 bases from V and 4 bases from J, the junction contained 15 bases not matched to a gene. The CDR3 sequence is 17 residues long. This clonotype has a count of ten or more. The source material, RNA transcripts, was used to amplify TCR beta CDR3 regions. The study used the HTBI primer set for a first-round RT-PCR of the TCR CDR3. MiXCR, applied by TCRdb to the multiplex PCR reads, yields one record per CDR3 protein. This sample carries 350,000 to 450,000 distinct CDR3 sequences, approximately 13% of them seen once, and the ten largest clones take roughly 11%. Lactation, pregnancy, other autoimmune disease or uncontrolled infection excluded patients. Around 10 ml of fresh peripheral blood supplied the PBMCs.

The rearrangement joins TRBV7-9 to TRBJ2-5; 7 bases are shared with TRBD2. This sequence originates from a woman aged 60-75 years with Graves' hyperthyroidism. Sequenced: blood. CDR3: CASSSRTGGSRRETQYF. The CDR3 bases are TGTGCCAGCAGCTCTCGGACTGGCGGGAGTAGGCGAGAGACCCAGTACTTC.